This is a list of T cell receptor beta chains from one sample in a study of shared clonotypes between healthy human individuals. The repertoire was sequenced with immunoSEQ multiplex PCR; TCRdb's copy has only in-frame clones and lacks some. The sample has some 1,900,000 clones, about 95% seen once. Material: naive CD8+ T cells sorted from blood. The receptors derive from a man aged 18 to 35 in good health. Both conserved end residues are part of each CDR3. Fields, in order: D gene, V gene, J gene, clone size, CDR3 DNA, CDR3 protein. D genes are given only for firm matches. Clone size is given for some rows only: seen once, a few or many times, or a class if the clone is expanded.

>TRBD1|TRBV6-5|TRBJ1-5|.
TGTGCCAGCAGGGATACAGGGGGCGGTCAGCCCCAGCATTTT
CASRDTGGGQPQHF
>.|TRBV6-5|TRBJ2-1|.
TGTGCCAGCAGTTACTCGGTGGGGCAGGTTGGCAATGAGCAGTTCTTC
CASSYSVGQVGNEQFF
>.|TRBV7-9|TRBJ2-5|once
TGTGCCAGCAGTTCAGGGGAGACATTCCAAGAGACCCAGTACTTC
CASSSGETFQETQYF
>.|TRBV5-6|TRBJ1-1|few
TGTGCCAGCAGCTTGGGGACGGGAGAAGCTTTCTTT
CASSLGTGEAFF
>TRBD1|TRBV19|TRBJ2-7|.
TGTGCCAGTACCCCGGGACAGGGCCCCTACGAGCAGTACTTC
CASTPGQGPYEQYF
>TRBD1|TRBV27|TRBJ2-5|.
TGTGCCAGCAGTTTTGGGACGGGACAGCGGGAGACCCAGTACTTC
CASSFGTGQRETQYF
>TRBD1|TRBV19|TRBJ1-1|.
TGTGCCAGTAGTATAGGAAGGAGGGGGCCCACTGAAGCTTTCTTT
CASSIGRRGPTEAFF
>.|TRBV5-4|TRBJ2-2|.
TGTGCCAGCAGCTTGAGGGCAACCGGGGAGCTGTTTTTT
CASSLRATGELFF
>.|TRBV7-9|TRBJ2-5|.
TGTGCCAGCAGCTTAGAGTACATCGAGGGGGAGACCCAGTACTTC
CASSLEYIEGETQYF
>TRBD1|TRBV9|TRBJ1-1|.
TGTGCCAGCAGCGTAGGTCGGGACAGGGGTTTCGGAACTGAAGCTTTCTTT
CASSVGRDRGFGTEAFF
>TRBD2|TRBV28|TRBJ2-3|.
TGTGCCAGCAGTTTTGGGGGGGACGGTGACACAGATACGCAGTATTTT
CASSFGGDGDTDTQYF
>TRBD2|TRBV15|TRBJ2-1|.
TGTGCCACCAGCAGAGCCTCTAGCGGGAGGGCCAATGAGCAGTTCTTC
CATSRASSGRANEQFF
>TRBD1|TRBV2|TRBJ1-3|.
TGTGCCAGCAGCGAGTCCGGGACAGGGGGAAACACCATATATTTT
CASSESGTGGNTIYF
>.|TRBV19|TRBJ1-1|.
TGTGCCAGTAGTGAGCAGTGGGGGAACACTGAAGCTTTCTTT
CASSEQWGNTEAFF
>.|TRBV28|TRBJ1-5|.
TGTGCCATCTCTCCCAGGGGACGGGGCAATCAGCCCCAGCATTTT
CAISPRGRGNQPQHF
>.|TRBV4-1|TRBJ2-5|.
TGCGCCAGCAGCCAAGAGGGGAACCCGCCGCGGGAGACCCAGTACTTC
CASSQEGNPPRETQYF
>.|TRBV29-1|TRBJ2-2|.
TGCAGCGTTGGGGGAACTTCGACCACCGGGGAGCTGTTTTTT
CSVGGTSTTGELFF
>.|TRBV5-1|TRBJ2-4|.
TGCGCCAGCAGCTTGGACCCCAGACAGGATCTAAACATTCAGTACTTC
CASSLDPRQDLNIQYF
>.|TRBV4-1|TRBJ2-7|.
TGCGCCAGCAGCCAAGAGTTAACTCCTAAGCAGTACTTC
CASSQELTPKQYF
>TRBD1|TRBV6-1|TRBJ2-7|.
TGTGCCAGCATAGGGGCAGGGGGCATCTACGAGCAGTACTTC
CASIGAGGIYEQYF
>TRBD1|TRBV4-1|TRBJ2-7|.
TGCGCCAGCAGCCAAGGACAGGGTGAAGAAGTGTACGAGCAGTACTTC
CASSQGQGEEVYEQYF
>TRBD1|TRBV7-9|TRBJ2-7|.
TGTGCCAGCAGCCCATCGACAGGGGGATACGAGCAGTACTTC
CASSPSTGGYEQYF
>.|TRBV27|TRBJ2-7|.
TGTGCCAGCAGTCCCCTAGGACTGCGGGACCCCTACGAGCAGTACTTC
CASSPLGLRDPYEQYF